This T cell receptor beta chain derives from a study of T-cell memory formation after mild COVID-19. Study findings and constraints: Confirmation was lacking for SARS-CoV-2 specificity of second-wave clones that peaked on day 37.

TCR alpha and TCR beta cDNA libraries carrying sample barcodes and UMIs were produced by 5'RACE using constant-segment primers. Via MiXCR, TCRdb re-called the 5' RACE reads, giving one row per CDR3 protein. In the table there are about 410,000 distinct CDR3 sequences, about a sixth of which are singletons. With regard to this clonotype: Antigen: not known. Germline and junction disagree at one end, which may indicate a read error.

The germline CDR1 and CDR2 sequences are SGHTA and FQGNSA. The CDR3 is made up of 16 amino acids. Sequencing input: PBMCs or a T cell subset sorted from them (not recorded which). The chain has TRBV7-2 and TRBJ1-5; the D gene is possibly TRBD1 (6 bases). This sequence was found in a man younger than 35 who had mild COVID-19 (a few samples of this study predate the infection). Cell type and time point are not known. CDR3 sequence (DNA): TGTGCCAGCAGCTTAGCGCTGGGGGGCGGATTACAGCCCAAGCATTTT. Its translation is CASSLALGGGLQPKHF.